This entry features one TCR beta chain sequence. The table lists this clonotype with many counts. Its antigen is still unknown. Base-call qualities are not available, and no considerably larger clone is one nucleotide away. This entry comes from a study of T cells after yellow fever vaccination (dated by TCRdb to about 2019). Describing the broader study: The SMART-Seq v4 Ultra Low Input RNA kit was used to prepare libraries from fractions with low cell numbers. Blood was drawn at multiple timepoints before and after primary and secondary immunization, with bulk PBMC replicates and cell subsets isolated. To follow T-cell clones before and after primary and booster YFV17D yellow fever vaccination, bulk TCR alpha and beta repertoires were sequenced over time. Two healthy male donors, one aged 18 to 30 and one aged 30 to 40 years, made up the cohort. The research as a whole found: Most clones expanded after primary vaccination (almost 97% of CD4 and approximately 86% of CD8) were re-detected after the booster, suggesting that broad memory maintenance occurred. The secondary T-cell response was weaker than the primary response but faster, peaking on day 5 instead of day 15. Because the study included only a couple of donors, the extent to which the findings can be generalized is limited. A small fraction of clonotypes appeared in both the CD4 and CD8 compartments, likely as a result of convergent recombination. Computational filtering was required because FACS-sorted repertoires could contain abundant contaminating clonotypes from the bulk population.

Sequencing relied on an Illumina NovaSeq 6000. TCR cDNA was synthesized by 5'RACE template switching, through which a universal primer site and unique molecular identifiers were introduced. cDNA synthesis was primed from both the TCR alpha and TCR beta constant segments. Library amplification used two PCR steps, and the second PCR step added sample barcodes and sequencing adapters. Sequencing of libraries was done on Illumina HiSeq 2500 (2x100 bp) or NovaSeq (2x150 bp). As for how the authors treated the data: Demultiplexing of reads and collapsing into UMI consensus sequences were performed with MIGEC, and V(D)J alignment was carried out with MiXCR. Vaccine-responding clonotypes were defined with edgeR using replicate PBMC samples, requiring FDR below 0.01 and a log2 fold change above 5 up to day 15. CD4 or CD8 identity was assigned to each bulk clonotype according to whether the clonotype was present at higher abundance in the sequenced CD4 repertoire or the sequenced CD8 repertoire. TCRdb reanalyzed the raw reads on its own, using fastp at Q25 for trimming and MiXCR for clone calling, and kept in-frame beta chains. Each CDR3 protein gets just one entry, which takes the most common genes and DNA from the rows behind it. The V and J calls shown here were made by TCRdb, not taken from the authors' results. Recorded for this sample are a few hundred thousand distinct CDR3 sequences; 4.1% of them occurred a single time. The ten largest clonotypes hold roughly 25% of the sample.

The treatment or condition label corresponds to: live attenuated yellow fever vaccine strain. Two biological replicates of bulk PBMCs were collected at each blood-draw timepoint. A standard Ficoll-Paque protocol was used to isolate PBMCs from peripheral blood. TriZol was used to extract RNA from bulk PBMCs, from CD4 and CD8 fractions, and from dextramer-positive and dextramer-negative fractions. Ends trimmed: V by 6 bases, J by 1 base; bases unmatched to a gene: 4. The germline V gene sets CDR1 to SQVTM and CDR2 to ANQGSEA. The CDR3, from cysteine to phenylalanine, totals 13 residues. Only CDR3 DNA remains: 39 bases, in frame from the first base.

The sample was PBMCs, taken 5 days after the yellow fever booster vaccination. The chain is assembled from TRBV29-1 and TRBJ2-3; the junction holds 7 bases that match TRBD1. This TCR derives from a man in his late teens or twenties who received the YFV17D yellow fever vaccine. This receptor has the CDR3 CSVRTGRTDTQYF. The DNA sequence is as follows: TGCAGCGTCCGGACAGGCCGCACAGATACGCAGTATTTT.